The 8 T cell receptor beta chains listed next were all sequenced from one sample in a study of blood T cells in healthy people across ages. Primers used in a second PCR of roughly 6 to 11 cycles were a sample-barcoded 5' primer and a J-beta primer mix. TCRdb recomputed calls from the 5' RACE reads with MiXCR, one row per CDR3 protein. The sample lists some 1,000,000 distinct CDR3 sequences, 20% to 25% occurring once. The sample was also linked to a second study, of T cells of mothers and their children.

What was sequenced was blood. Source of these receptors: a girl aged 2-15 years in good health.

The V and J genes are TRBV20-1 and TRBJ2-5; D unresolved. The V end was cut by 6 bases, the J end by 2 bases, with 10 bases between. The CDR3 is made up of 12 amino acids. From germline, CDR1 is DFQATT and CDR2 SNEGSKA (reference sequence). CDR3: CSALARQETQYF. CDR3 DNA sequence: TGCAGTGCACTGGCCCGTCAAGAGACCCAGTACTTC.

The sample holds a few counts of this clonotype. As DNA, the CDR3 is TGTGCCAGCAGCTTAGCGGGAGGGACAGGATACAATGAGCAGTTCTTC. Translating it yields CASSLAGGTGYNEQFF. This chain joins TRBV7-9 and TRBJ2-1; D is possibly TRBD1 (8 bases). Germline CDR1 and CDR2: SEHNR and FQNEAQ (reference sequence). Trimming took 0 bases from V and 4 from J, leaving 13 bases between them. The CDR3 covers 16 residues.

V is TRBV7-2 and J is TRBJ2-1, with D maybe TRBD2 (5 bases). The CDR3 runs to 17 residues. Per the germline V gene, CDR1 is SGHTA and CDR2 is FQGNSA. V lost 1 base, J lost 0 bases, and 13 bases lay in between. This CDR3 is CASSLGIVGSSYNEQFF. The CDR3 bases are TGTGCCAGCAGCTTAGGGATAGTGGGGAGCTCCTACAATGAGCAGTTCTTC.

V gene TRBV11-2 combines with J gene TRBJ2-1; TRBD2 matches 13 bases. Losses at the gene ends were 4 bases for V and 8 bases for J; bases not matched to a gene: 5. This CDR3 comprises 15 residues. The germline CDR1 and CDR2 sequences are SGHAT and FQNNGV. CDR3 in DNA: TGTGCCAGCAGCTGGACTAGCGGGGGTGGTGATGAGCAGTTCTTC. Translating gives CASSWTSGGGDEQFF. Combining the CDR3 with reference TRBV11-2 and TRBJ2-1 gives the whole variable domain EAGVAQSPRYKIIEKRQSVAFWCNPISGHATLYWYQQILGQGPKLLIQFQNNGVVDDSQLPKDRFSAERLKGVDSTLKIQPAKLEDSAVYLCASSWTSGGGDEQFFGPGTRLTVL.

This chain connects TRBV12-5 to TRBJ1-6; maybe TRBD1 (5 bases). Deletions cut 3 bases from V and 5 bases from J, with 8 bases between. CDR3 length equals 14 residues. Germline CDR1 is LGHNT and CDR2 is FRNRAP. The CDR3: CASGFAGDNSPLHF. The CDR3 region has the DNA TGTGCTAGTGGTTTCGCGGGGGATAATTCACCCCTCCACTTT.

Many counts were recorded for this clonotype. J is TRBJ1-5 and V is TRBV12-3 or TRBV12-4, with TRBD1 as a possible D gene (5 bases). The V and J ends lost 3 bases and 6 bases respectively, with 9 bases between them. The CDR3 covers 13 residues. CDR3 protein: CASSFQGSQPQHF. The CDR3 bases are TGTGCCAGCAGTTTCCAGGGTTCTCAGCCCCAGCATTTT.

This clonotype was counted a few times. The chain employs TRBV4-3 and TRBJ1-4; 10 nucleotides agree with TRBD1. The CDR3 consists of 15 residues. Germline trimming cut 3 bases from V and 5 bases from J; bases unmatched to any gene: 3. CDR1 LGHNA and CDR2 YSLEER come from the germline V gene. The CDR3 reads CASSQRTGGNEKLFF. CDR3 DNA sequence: TGCGCCAGCAGCCAGCGGACAGGGGGAAATGAAAAACTGTTTTTT.

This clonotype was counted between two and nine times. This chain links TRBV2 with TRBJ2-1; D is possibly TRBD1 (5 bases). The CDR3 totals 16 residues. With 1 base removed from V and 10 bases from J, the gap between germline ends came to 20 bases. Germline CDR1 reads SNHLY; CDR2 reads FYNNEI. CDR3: CASSEDLETALVEQFF. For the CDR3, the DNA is TGTGCCAGCAGTGAAGATTTGGAGACAGCCCTGGTGGAGCAGTTCTTC.